One sample yielded the 23 T cell receptor beta chains listed below, sequenced in a study of T cell responses to AZD1222 COVID-19 vaccine. Method: immunoSEQ multiplex PCR; TCRdb's copy keeps in-frame clones and lacks some. This sample has roughly 81,000 clones, with around 86% found just once. The sequencing used peripheral blood, collected on day 0 of AZD1222 vaccination. These TCRs come from an adult in good health.

The rearrangement uses TRBV25-1 and TRBJ2-2; tentative D call: TRBD2 (6 bases). The CDR3 runs 12 residues. Germline values: CDR1 MGHDK, CDR2 SYGVNS. V dropped 6 bases and J dropped 5 bases, with 7 bases sitting between them. CDR3 sequence reads: CASREGTGELFF. The CDR3 bases are TGTGCCAGCAGGGAGGGAACCGGGGAGCTGTTTTTT.

The table lists this clone with a count of one. The V and J genes are TRBV11-2 and TRBJ1-6; TRBD1 matches 9 bases. Germline V gene data show CDR1 as SGHAT and CDR2 as FQNNGV. The V segment lost 4 bases and the J segment 10 bases; nucleotides outside the gene matches: 11. The CDR3 is made up of 16 amino acids. Written as DNA, the CDR3 is TGTGCCAGCAGCTATTATAGGGACAGGGTAGGGTCACCCCTCCACTTT. This translates into CASSYYRDRVGSPLHF. Full variable domain (remainder filled in from reference TRBV11-2 and TRBJ1-6): EAGVAQSPRYKIIEKRQSVAFWCNPISGHATLYWYQQILGQGPKLLIQFQNNGVVDDSQLPKDRFSAERLKGVDSTLKIQPAKLEDSAVYLCASSYYRDRVGSPLHFGNGTRLTVT.

This sequence joins TRBV4-2 and TRBJ2-5, with D perhaps TRBD1 (6 bases). V shed 1 base and J shed 4 bases, with 7 bases lying between them. This CDR3 spans 13 amino acids. CDR1 is LGHNA, CDR2 YNFKEQ, per germline. CDR3 sequence (DNA): TGTGCCAGCAGCCAAGGACAGGTAGAGACCCAGTACTTC. This sequence encodes CASSQGQVETQYF.

This chain uses TRBV19 with TRBJ2-1; 13 bases line up with TRBD2. The CDR3 runs 21 residues. J gave up 8 bases and V 5 bases, and 24 bases lay outside the gene matches. The V gene's germline CDR1 is LNHDA and CDR2 SQIVND (reference sequence). CDR3 nucleotides: TGTGCCAGTAGTTCTCTTCGTGGCAGGGCTAGGACTAGCGGGAGAGACGATGAGCAGTTCTTC. Encoded protein: CASSSLRGRARTSGRDDEQFF.

The chain recombines TRBV4-1 with TRBJ1-2; possible D gene TRBD1, 6 bases. Germline loops: CDR1 MGHRA, CDR2 YSYEKL. V was trimmed by 0 bases and J by 3 bases, leaving 14 bases between them. The CDR3 length is 16 residues. The CDR3 nucleotides are TGCGCCAGCAGCCAAGATAATCGGGGGGCGGACTATGGCTACACCTTC. The encoded protein is CASSQDNRGADYGYTF.

The table lists this clone with a few counts. The J gene is TRBJ2-2, the V gene TRBV28; D unresolved. V shed 1 base and J shed 4 bases, with 19 bases lying between them. This CDR3 region has 18 residues. CDR1 MDHEN and CDR2 SYDVKM come from the germline V gene. The CDR3 DNA follows: TGTGCCAGCAGTTTATCGATCCCCGGTAGTGGGGTCACCGGGGAGCTGTTTTTT. Protein: CASSLSIPGSGVTGELFF.

This clone was seen a single time. V usage is TRBV24-1 and J usage is TRBJ2-5; possible D gene TRBD1, 6 bases. V lost 2 bases, J lost 1 base, and 10 bases lay in between. Germline CDR1 reads KGHDR; CDR2 reads SFDVKD. The CDR3 runs to 15 residues. This CDR3 is CATSDYRAAQETQYF. As DNA, the CDR3 is TGTGCCACCAGTGATTACAGGGCCGCCCAAGAGACCCAGTACTTC.

This sequence joins TRBV7-3 and TRBJ2-1; 11 nucleotides match TRBD2. V shed 4 bases and J 5 bases; nucleotides not matched to a gene: 10. The CDR3 is 17 residues long. Germline V gene data show CDR1 as SGHTA and CDR2 as FQGTGA. The CDR3 DNA reads as TGTGCCAGCAGCTCAAGGGCCGGGACTAGCGGAAACAATGAGCAGTTCTTC. This codes for CASSSRAGTSGNNEQFF.

V gene TRBV20-1 combines with J gene TRBJ1-5; D possibly corresponds to TRBD1 (6 bases). The CDR3 consists of 16 residues. Trimming pared 3 bases from V and 4 bases from J, leaving 19 bases between. Germline loops: CDR1 DFQATT, CDR2 SNEGSKA (reference sequence). The CDR3 is CSASMTGTRENQPQHF. The CDR3 DNA is TGCAGTGCTAGTATGACGGGGACACGTGAAAATCAGCCCCAGCATTTT.

The V and J genes are TRBV7-2 and TRBJ2-3, with 7 bases aligning to TRBD2. Germline assignment: CDR1 SGHTA and CDR2 FQGNSA. V was clipped by 4 bases and J by 5 bases; unmatched bases: 6. The CDR3 runs 14 residues. The CDR3 DNA reads TGTGCCAGCAGCTATGGGGGGGAAGGAGATACGCAGTATTTT. It codes for CASSYGGEGDTQYF.

V and J are TRBV19 and TRBJ1-5; D is ambiguous. This CDR3 is 19 amino acids long. Germline lookup yields CDR1 LNHDA and CDR2 SQIVND (reference sequence). The V end lost 7 bases, the J end lost 0 bases, and 25 bases lay between the germline ends. The CDR3 DNA reads TGTGCCAGTAATAGCTGGGCTCGGGATGAGGAATATAGCAATCAGCCCCAGCATTTT. Amino acid sequence: CASNSWARDEEYSNQPQHF.

The chain couples TRBV6-2 or TRBV6-3 to TRBJ2-5, with D possibly called TRBD1 or TRBD2 (7 bases each). Trimming removed 2 bases at V and 2 bases at J, with 12 bases between. CDR3 length: 15 residues. CDR1 and CDR2 (germline): MNHEY, SVGEGT. CDR3 nucleotide sequence: TGTGCCAGCAGTTACCAGGGGGGGTTACAAGAGACCCAGTACTTC. Its protein is CASSYQGGLQETQYF.

V gene TRBV28 combines with J gene TRBJ2-7; D is unresolved. V was trimmed by 4 bases and J by 0 bases, leaving 10 bases between them. The CDR3 length is 14 residues. Per the germline V gene, CDR1 is MDHEN and CDR2 is SYDVKM. CDR3 protein: CASSYYRDSYEQYF. CDR3 nucleotide sequence: TGTGCCAGCAGTTATTACAGAGACTCCTACGAGCAGTACTTC.

V gene TRBV23-1 combines with J gene TRBJ1-1; a weak D match, TRBD1 (5 bases). TRBV23-1 is sorted into the ORF group, with uncertain function. CDR3 length equals 16 residues. Trimming removed 1 base from V and 1 base from J, with 13 bases in between. CDR3 loop: CASSQLIPTGNTEAFF. The CDR3 nucleotides read TGCGCCAGCAGTCAATTGATTCCTACAGGGAACACTGAAGCTTTCTTT.

V is TRBV6-6 and J is TRBJ1-3; tentative D call: TRBD1 (6 bases). V lost 10 bases to trimming and J lost 3 bases, with 13 bases between them. Germline CDR1 is MNHNY and CDR2 is SVGAGI (reference sequence). The length of the CDR3 is 13 residues. The CDR3 loop is CATQGLNGNTIYF. DNA of the CDR3: TGTGCCACACAGGGTCTCAATGGAAACACCATATATTTT.

This chain joins TRBV6-5 and TRBJ1-4; 9 positions match TRBD1. The CDR3 covers 15 residues. The V gene's germline CDR1 is MNHEY and CDR2 SVGAGI. V gave up 6 bases and J gave up 6 bases; unmatched junction bases: 8. CDR3 nucleotide sequence: TGTGCCAGCAGCCCAGCGACAGGGGGAGATGAAAAACTGTTTTTT. Its protein product is CASSPATGGDEKLFF.

The chain employs TRBV18 and TRBJ2-7, with D possibly called TRBD1 or TRBD2 (5 bases each). The germline gives CDR1 KGHSH, CDR2 LQKENI. The germline V and J ends were trimmed by 3 bases and 2 bases, with 8 bases remaining between them. The CDR3 spans 13 residues. The CDR3 is CASSPRDPYEQYF. Here the CDR3 DNA reads TGTGCCAGCTCACCCAGGGACCCCTACGAGCAGTACTTC.

V is TRBV7-2 and J is TRBJ1-3, with 10 bases identical to TRBD1. Germline CDR1 reads SGHTA; CDR2 reads FQGNSA. Trimming at V came to 3 bases and at J to 4 bases, leaving 9 bases not matched to a gene. This CDR3 contains 17 residues. CDR3 residues: CASSFTGTGAFGNTIYF. CDR3 bases: TGTGCCAGCAGCTTTACCGGGACAGGGGCTTTCGGAAACACCATATATTTT. Variable domain in full (rest from reference TRBV7-2 and TRBJ1-3): GAGVSQSPSNKVTEKGKDVELRCDPISGHTALYWYRQSLGQGLEFLIYFQGNSAPDKSGLPSDRFSAERTGGSVSTLTIQRTQQEDSAVYLCASSFTGTGAFGNTIYFGEGSWLTVV.

CDR3 loop: CASSEESGRPPYEQYF. The DNA for the CDR3 is TGTGCCAGCAGTGAAGAGTCGGGTCGGCCCCCCTACGAGCAGTACTTC. V usage is TRBV2 and J usage is TRBJ2-7; D call uncertain. The CDR3 has 16 amino acids. CDR1 and CDR2 from the germline V gene are SNHLY and FYNNEI. V was cut by 1 base and J by 2 bases, with 15 bases left in between.

The rearrangement uses TRBV19 and TRBJ1-2; weak D call: TRBD1 (6 bases). This CDR3 is built from 14 residues. Looked up from germline, CDR1 is LNHDA and CDR2 is SQIVND (reference sequence). V was trimmed by 5 bases and J by 3 bases, leaving 13 bases between them. The CDR3 loop reads CASSRPRGDYGYTF. The CDR3 nucleotides are TGTGCCAGTAGTCGACCCAGGGGAGACTATGGCTACACCTTC.

The chain is built from TRBV4-1 and TRBJ2-3, with TRBD1 matching over 9 bases. V dropped 2 bases and J dropped 4; count of bases not matched to a gene: 4. The V gene's germline CDR1 is MGHRA and CDR2 YSYEKL. The CDR3 runs 15 residues. The CDR3 DNA sequence: TGCGCCAGCAGCCAACAGGGACAGGGCCCAGATACGCAGTATTTT. As protein: CASSQQGQGPDTQYF.

The rearrangement uses TRBV28 and TRBJ1-5; 12 bases are a match to TRBD1. Trimming took 6 bases from V and 7 from J; bases not matched to a gene: 7. This CDR3 contains 15 residues. Germline V CDR1 and CDR2: MDHEN, SYDVKM. The CDR3 region has the DNA TGTGCCAGCAGCCGGGACAGGGGGCAAGGACAGCCCCAGCATTTT. Translated, it gives CASSRDRGQGQPQHF.

This chain links TRBV10-2 with TRBJ2-3, with D perhaps TRBD2 (6 bases). Germline-derived CDR1 and CDR2 are WSHSY and SAAADI. The V and J ends lost 3 bases and 0 bases respectively, with 13 bases between them. This CDR3 has 16 amino acids. CDR3 nucleotides: TGCGCCAGCAGTGAAATCCCACTAGCCAGCACAGATACGCAGTATTTT. This sequence encodes CASSEIPLASTDTQYF.